This T cell receptor (beta chain) was captured in a study of cytomegalovirus exposure and HLA in healthy donors. Background on the study: Roughly 170 million T cells yielded around 120 million unique TCR beta sequences in earlier analysis.

Findings and caveats of the study: The records held CMV serostatus as the only immune exposure information. The Asian-associated ancestry cluster reportedly had fewer N-insertions than the roughly 670-donor mean in a later analysis.

60 Vbeta and 13 Jbeta primers were used in PCR. Method: immunoSEQ multiplex PCR; TCRdb's copy keeps in-frame clones and lacks some. The sample shows 150,000 to 200,000 clones, around 80% of them seen only once. This CDR3 region has 15 residues. V shed 3 bases and J shed 0 bases, with 11 bases lying between them. Germline CDR1 reads MGHDK; CDR2 reads SYGVNS. The table lists this clone with a few counts. The antigen remains undetermined. This TCR was sampled from a woman aged 45-65 years in good health and CMV-seronegative. Sample: PBMCs. The chain employs TRBV25-1 and TRBJ1-1; D perhaps matches TRBD1 (5 bases). CDR3: CASSETASMNTEAFF. CDR3 DNA sequence: TGTGCCAGCAGTGAGACAGCCAGTATGAACACTGAAGCTTTCTTT.